This T cell receptor beta chain was sequenced during a study of metastatic and nonmetastatic thyroid tumors. In the study overall: Repertoires were compared across blood and tumor or nodule tissue from malignant and benign thyroid patients.

No treatment had been given to any patient before thyroid surgery. This clone is termed medium-sized. Per the study methods: A papillary thyroid cancer distant-metastasis classifier was built from CDR3 differences across clinicopathological groups. MiXCR re-clonotyped the PCR reads for TCRdb. What appears here as the V and J calls and clone size reflects TCRdb's work, not the paper's. The sample records under 35,000 clones, around 25% being singletons. Germline assignment: CDR1 MDHEN and CDR2 SYDVKM. The CDR3 loop spans 13 amino acids. The V end lost 2 bases, the J end lost 3 bases, and 8 bases lay between the germline ends.

The rearrangement links TRBV28 to TRBJ2-7, with D possibly TRBD1 on 5 matching bases. Sequencing input: blood. This receptor was identified in a female donor with papillary thyroid cancer or a benign thyroid nodule (not recorded which). Some clones in this sample may be carry-over from other donors' samples. CDR3 region: CASSLGQNYEQYF. In DNA form, the CDR3 reads TGTGCCAGCAGTTTAGGACAAAACTACGAGCAGTACTTC.